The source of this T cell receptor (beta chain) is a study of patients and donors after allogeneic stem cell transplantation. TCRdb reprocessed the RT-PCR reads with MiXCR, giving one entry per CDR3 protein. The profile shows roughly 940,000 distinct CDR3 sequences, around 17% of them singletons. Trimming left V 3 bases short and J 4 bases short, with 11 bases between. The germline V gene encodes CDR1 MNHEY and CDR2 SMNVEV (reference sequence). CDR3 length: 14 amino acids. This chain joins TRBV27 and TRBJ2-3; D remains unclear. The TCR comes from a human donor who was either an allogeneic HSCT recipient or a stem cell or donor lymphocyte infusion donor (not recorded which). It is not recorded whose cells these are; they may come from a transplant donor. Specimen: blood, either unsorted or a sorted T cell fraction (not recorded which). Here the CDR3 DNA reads TGTGCCAGCAGTTTCACGGCCATCCCAGATACGCAGTATTTT. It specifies CASSFTAIPDTQYF.